This paragraph covers one T cell receptor beta chain sequence. Its antigen is undetermined. The record originates from a study of shared clonotypes between healthy human individuals. Study-level background: A donor's plate count was three for CD4 naive and three for CD4 memory; CD8 naive had two and CD8 memory one. Regarding the study as a whole: Several donors had 4% to 5% of their naive CD4 clonotypes in common. Generally, naive subsets came out with larger estimated richness than memory subsets.

In the authors' workflow: Filtering differed because ImmunoSEQ produced junction-only sequences that carried no quality scores. TCRdb keeps only in-frame clones here, not all; method: immunoSEQ multiplex PCR. D and trimming come from the DNA, and the V and J calls and clone size come from that table. There are around 2.1 million clones in the sample; approximately 95% occur only once, and around 0.13% lies in the top ten. Germline CDR1 GTSNPN, CDR2 SVGIG (reference sequence). There are 14 residues in the CDR3. Trimming stripped 0 bases from V and 1 base from J, with 9 bases between. The source of this sequence is a man between 18 and 29 years old in good health. Sequencing was performed on naive CD4+ T cells sorted from blood. Subset given: CD45RA+ positively selected. This chain links TRBV30 with TRBJ1-1; tentative D call: TRBD1 (5 bases). CDR3 nucleotide sequence: TGTGCCTGGAGTGTGGGGCCTACGAACACTGAAGCTTTCTTT. Translation: CAWSVGPTNTEAFF. The full variable domain, rest sourced from reference TRBV30 and TRBJ1-1, is SQTIHQWPATLVQPVGSPLSLECTVEGTSNPNLYWYRQAAGRGLQLLFYSVGIGQISSEVPQNLSASRPQDRQFILSSKKLLLSDSGFYLCAWSVGPTNTEAFFGQGTRLTVV.